One sample yielded the 15 T cell receptor beta chains listed below, sequenced in a study of Ad26.COV2.S vaccination and SARS-CoV-2 variants. Documented treatment: some 20 received Ad26.COV2.S at low or high dose, single or two shots; five or six received placebo; per-sample allocation not given. The samples were gathered on day 63 after the first injection of vaccine or placebo. The assay was immunoSEQ multiplex PCR, and TCRdb's table has in-frame clones only and misses some. Seen here are roughly 350,000 clones, about 89% observed once, and the top ten hold approximately 5%. The sample was peripheral blood, taken in a trial of Ad26.COV2.S vaccine versus placebo. These receptors were obtained from a person aged 18-65 years who received the Ad26.COV2.S COVID-19 vaccine or a placebo.

This clone was recorded only once. The V gene is TRBV2, the J gene TRBJ1-5; 7 bases map to TRBD1. Germline CDR1 is SNHLY and CDR2 is FYNNEI. CDR3 length: 13 residues. Unmatched junction bases numbered 4, after V lost 7 bases and J lost 4 bases. The CDR3: CASKTGQNQPQHF. Written as DNA, the CDR3 is TGTGCCAGCAAGACAGGGCAGAATCAGCCCCAGCATTTT.

The chain is built from TRBV19 and TRBJ1-5; TRBD1 is a possible D gene (5 bases). The CDR3 has 17 residues. With 1 base removed from V and 4 bases from J, the gap between germline ends came to 17 bases. Germline loops: CDR1 LNHDA, CDR2 SQIVND (reference sequence). CDR3 region: CASSIGFLLDTNQPQHF. CDR3 in DNA: TGTGCCAGTAGTATAGGTTTTTTGTTGGACACTAATCAGCCCCAGCATTTT.

The chain has TRBV5-1 and TRBJ2-3; TRBD1 agrees at 10 bases. With 4 bases clipped from V and 4 bases from J, the junction kept 6 bases outside the gene matches. This CDR3 contains 15 residues. Germline loops: CDR1 SGHRS, CDR2 YFSETQ. Here the CDR3 DNA reads TGCGCCAGCAGCCGCGGGACAGGGGATTCAGATACGCAGTATTTT. This translates into CASSRGTGDSDTQYF.

The chain is built from TRBV5-1 and TRBJ2-5, with 7 bases lining up with TRBD1. The CDR3 is 14 amino acids. Germline V gene lookup returns CDR1 SGHRS and CDR2 YFSETQ. J gave up 2 bases and V 4 bases, and 5 bases lay outside the gene matches. CDR3 residues: CASSPGTAQETQYF. CDR3 nucleotide sequence: TGCGCCAGCAGCCCCGGGACAGCACAAGAGACCCAGTACTTC.

This chain links TRBV5-1 with TRBJ2-1; the D call may be TRBD1 or TRBD2 (6 bases each). CDR1 and CDR2 from the germline V gene are SGHRS and YFSETQ. The CDR3 runs to 13 residues. The V end lost 4 bases, the J end lost 8 bases, and 13 bases lay between the germline ends. As DNA, the CDR3 is TGCGCCAGCAGCGGAGGGACAACTGATGAGCAGTTCTTC. Its translation: CASSGGTTDEQFF. Based on the CDR3 plus reference TRBV5-1 and TRBJ2-1, the full variable domain is KAGVTQTPRYLIKTRGQQVTLSCSPISGHRSVSWYQQTPGQGLQFLFEYFSETQRNKGNFPGRFSGRQFSNSRSEMNVSTLELGDSALYLCASSGGTTDEQFFGPGTRLTVL.

This chain joins TRBV19 and TRBJ2-1; D uncertain. The V end lost 2 bases, the J end lost 2 bases, and 4 bases lay between the germline ends. The germline V gene has CDR1 LNHDA and CDR2 SQIVND (reference sequence). The CDR3 length is 13 residues. CDR3 protein: CASSINPYNEQFF. The CDR3 DNA sequence: TGTGCCAGTAGTATAAATCCCTACAATGAGCAGTTCTTC.

V gene TRBV6-5 combines with J gene TRBJ2-7; TRBD2 is a possible D gene (6 bases). CDR1 is MNHEY, CDR2 SVGAGI, per germline. With 2 bases removed from V and 12 bases from J, the gap between germline ends came to 20 bases. The CDR3 length is 14 residues. This chain's CDR3 is CASSYGGDGTRLYF. DNA of the CDR3: TGTGCCAGCAGTTACGGCGGGGATGGGACTCGGCTGTACTTC.

The chain recombines TRBV7-8 with TRBJ2-7, with unresolved D. The V end lost 6 bases, the J end lost 4 bases, and 13 bases lay between the germline ends. The CDR3 extends over 13 amino acids. In germline, CDR1 is SGHVS, CDR2 FQNEAQ. CDR3 residues: CASRTFTAYEQYF. CDR3 in DNA: TGTGCCAGCAGGACCTTTACAGCTTACGAGCAGTACTTC.

The chain combines TRBV18 with TRBJ2-1; TRBD1 agrees at 9 bases. Germline CDR1 and CDR2: KGHSH and LQKENI. Trimming cost V 3 bases and J 5 bases; bases outside gene matches: 5. This CDR3 has 15 residues. CDR3: CASSPSGQGNNEQFF. CDR3 DNA: TGTGCCAGCTCACCGTCGGGACAGGGCAACAATGAGCAGTTCTTC.

This chain connects TRBV13 to TRBJ2-1; 8 bases map to TRBD2. J gave up 4 bases and V 5 bases, and 13 bases lay outside the gene matches. Germline CDR1 and CDR2: PRHDT and FYEKMQ (reference sequence). This CDR3 is 17 amino acids long. As DNA, the CDR3 is TGTGCCAGCAGCCCCGAAACCGGGGGGGGCCGGTACAATGAGCAGTTCTTC. Translating it yields CASSPETGGGRYNEQFF.

The rearrangement links TRBV7-9 to TRBJ2-6; no clear D gene. The V gene's germline CDR1 is SEHNR and CDR2 FQNEAQ (reference sequence). CDR3 length: 13 amino acids. V lost 3 bases to trimming and J lost 3 bases, with 3 bases between them. CDR3: CASSFFGANVLTF. CDR3 DNA: TGTGCCAGCAGCTTCTTTGGGGCCAACGTCCTGACTTTC.

The chain carries TRBV28 and TRBJ2-4; D might be TRBD1 or TRBD2, each matching 6 bases. This CDR3 comprises 15 residues. Germline loops: CDR1 MDHEN, CDR2 SYDVKM. The ends were cut back, 6 bases at V and 8 bases at J, with 20 bases in the middle. CDR3 sequence reads: CASSQLGSRGDIQYF. The CDR3 bases are TGTGCCAGCAGCCAGCTGGGCTCTAGGGGGGACATTCAGTACTTC.

This clone was seen more than once but under ten times. The V call is TRBV9, the J call TRBJ2-6, with D unclear. Trimming cost V 0 bases and J 9 bases, with 7 bases left between them. The CDR3 extends over 13 amino acids. Germline CDR1 and CDR2: SGDLS and YYNGEE. The CDR3 region is CASSVDPLNVLTF. The CDR3 DNA reads as TGTGCCAGCAGCGTAGATCCTCTCAACGTCCTGACTTTC.

The chain's CDR3 is CASSQGVGGLNEKLFF. The CDR3 DNA reads TGTGCCAGCAGCCAAGGGGTAGGAGGACTCAATGAAAAACTGTTTTTT. This chain joins TRBV7-2 and TRBJ1-4, with D possibly matching TRBD1 (5 bases). CDR1 is SGHTA and CDR2 is FQGNSA in the germline V gene. This CDR3 contains 16 residues. Trimming pared 5 bases from V and 5 bases from J, leaving 18 bases between. The whole variable domain, remainder taken from reference TRBV7-2 and TRBJ1-4, is GAGVSQSPSNKVTEKGKDVELRCDPISGHTALYWYRQSLGQGLEFLIYFQGNSAPDKSGLPSDRFSAERTGGSVSTLTIQRTQQEDSAVYLCASSQGVGGLNEKLFFGSGTQLSVL.

The chain employs TRBV10-3 and TRBJ2-4; TRBD2 matches at 7 bases. V shed 2 bases and J 8 bases; nucleotides not matched to a gene: 3. Germline CDR1 reads ENHRY; CDR2 reads SYGVKD. CDR3 length equals 13 residues. For the CDR3, the DNA is TGTGCCATCAGTGAGCCGGGGAGGGACATTCAGTACTTC. Amino acids: CAISEPGRDIQYF.